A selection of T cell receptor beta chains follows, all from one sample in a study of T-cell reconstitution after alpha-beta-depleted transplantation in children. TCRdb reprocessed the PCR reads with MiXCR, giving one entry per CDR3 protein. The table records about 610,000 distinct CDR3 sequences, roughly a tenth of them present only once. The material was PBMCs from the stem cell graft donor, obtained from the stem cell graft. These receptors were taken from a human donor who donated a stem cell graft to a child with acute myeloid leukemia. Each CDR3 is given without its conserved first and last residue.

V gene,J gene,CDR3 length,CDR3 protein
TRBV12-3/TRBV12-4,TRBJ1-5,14,ASSSYRGGYNQPQH
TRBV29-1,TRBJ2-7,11,SVETDRSYEQY
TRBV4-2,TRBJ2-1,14,ASSPFGGSSYNEQF
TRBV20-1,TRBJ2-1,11,SARTILSGEQF
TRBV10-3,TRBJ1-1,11,AITRGTNTEAF
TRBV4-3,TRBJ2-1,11,ASSQDGEREPF
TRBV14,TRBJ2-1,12,ASSQVYGGGEQF
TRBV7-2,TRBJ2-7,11,ASSLWQQVEQY
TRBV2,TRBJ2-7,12,ASEWGLAGVEQY
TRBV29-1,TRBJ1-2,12,SVRPRVSNYGYT